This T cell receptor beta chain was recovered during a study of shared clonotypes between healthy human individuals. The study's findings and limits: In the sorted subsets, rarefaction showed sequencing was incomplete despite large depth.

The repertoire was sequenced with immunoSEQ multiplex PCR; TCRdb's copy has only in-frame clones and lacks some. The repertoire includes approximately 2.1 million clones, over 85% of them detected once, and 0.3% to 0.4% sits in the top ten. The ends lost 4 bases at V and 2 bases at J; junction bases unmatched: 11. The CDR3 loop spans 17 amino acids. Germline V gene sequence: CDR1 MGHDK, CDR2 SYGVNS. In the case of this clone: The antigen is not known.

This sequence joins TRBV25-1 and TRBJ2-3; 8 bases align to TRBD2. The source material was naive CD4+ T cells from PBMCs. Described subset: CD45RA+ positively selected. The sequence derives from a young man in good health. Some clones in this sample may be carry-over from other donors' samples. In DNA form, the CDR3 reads TGTGCCAGCAGTGCAAACCCGGGAGGGTCGGCCACAGATACGCAGTATTTT. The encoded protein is CASSANPGGSATDTQYF. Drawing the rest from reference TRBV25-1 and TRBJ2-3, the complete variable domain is EADIYQTPRYLVIGTGKKITLECSQTMGHDKMYWYQQDPGMELHLIHYSYGVNSTEKGDLSSESTVSRIRTEHFPLTLESARPSHTSQYLCASSANPGGSATDTQYFGPGTRLTVL.